This T cell receptor beta chain comes out of a study of control samples from healthy donors and cancer patients. Deletions cut 8 bases from V and 0 bases from J, with 13 bases between. In germline, CDR1 is MNHEY, CDR2 SVGAGI. The CDR3 totals 14 residues. Sequenced by immunoSEQ multiplex PCR; TCRdb stores in-frame clones only, minus some. This table holds about 28,000 clones, approximately 87% found once. The rearrangement uses TRBV6-5 and TRBJ1-1; tentative D call: TRBD1 (5 bases). Sequencing input: PBMCs. The sequence derives from a woman in her thirties or forties with lung cancer. The CDR3 loop reads CASRTRTLNTEAFF. The CDR3 coding sequence is TGTGCCAGCCGGACACGAACTTTGAACACTGAAGCTTTCTTT.